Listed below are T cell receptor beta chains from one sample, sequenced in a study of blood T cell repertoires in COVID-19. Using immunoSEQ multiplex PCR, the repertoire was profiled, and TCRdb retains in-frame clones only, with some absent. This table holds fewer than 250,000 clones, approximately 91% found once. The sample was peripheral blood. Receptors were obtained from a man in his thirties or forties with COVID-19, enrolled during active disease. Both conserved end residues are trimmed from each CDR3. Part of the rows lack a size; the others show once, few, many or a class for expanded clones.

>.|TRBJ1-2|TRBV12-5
ASGAPGQGAVVYYGYT
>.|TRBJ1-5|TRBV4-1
ASSLDRAGQPQH
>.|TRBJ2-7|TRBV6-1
ASSEDSGTGGEQY
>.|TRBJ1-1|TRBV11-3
ASSLRGQGTEAF
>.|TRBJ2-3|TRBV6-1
ASSEGPGQSTDTQY
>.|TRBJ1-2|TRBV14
ASSPQNPVFGYT
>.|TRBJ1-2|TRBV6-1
ASSEKQGYNYGYT
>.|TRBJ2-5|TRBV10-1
ASSEMGPGGTQY
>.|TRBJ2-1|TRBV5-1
ASSSGLGMGEQF
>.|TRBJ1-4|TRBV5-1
ASSRDNEKLF
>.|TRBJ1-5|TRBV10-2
ASSVGTGGQPQH
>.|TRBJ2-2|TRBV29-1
SVGIPGLANTGELF
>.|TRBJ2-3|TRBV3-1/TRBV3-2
ASSQPGWDTQY
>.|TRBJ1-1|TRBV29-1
SGKTGRYRTEAF
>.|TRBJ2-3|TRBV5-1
ASLLTGTSTDTQY
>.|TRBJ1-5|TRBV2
ASSEEVGGNQPQH
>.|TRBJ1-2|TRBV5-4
ASRLRQGIGNGYT
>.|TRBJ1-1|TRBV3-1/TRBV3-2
ASSSGTGRTEAF
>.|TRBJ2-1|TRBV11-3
ASSPRRGNEQF
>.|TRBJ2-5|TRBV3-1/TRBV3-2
ASSQGPSAGQETQY
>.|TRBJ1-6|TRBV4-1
ASKRTGGAQNNSPLH
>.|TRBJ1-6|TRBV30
AWSITGRFSPLH
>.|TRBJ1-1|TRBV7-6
ASSLAPGNTEAF
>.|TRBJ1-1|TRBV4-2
ASSQDEGGNTEAF
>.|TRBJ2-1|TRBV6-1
ASSEWRSSYNEQF
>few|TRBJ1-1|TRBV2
ASRDGWMNTEAF
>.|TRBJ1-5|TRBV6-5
ASRGTETNQPQH
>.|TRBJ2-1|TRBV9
ASSVGPSGGSYNEQF
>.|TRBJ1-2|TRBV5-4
ASSLDGYNYGYT
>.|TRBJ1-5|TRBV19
ASSIPGGQPQH
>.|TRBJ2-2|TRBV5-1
ASSWTDSNTGELF
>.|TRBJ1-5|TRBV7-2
ASSLQGYQPQH
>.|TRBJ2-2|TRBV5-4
ASTTWGASGGANTGELF
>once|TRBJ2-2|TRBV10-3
AISEPQGANTGELF
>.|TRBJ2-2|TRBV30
AWRHRALTGTGELF
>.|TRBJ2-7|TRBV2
ASRQGAGYEQY
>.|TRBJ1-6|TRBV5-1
ASSLARGPSRNNSPLH
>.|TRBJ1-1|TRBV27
ASSLSGTLNTEAF
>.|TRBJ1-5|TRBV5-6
ASSLKSQYYSNQPQH
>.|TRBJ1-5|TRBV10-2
ASRGDSSPLSNQPQH
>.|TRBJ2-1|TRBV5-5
ASSDRATYNEQF